The 9 T cell receptor beta chains below were found in one sample sequenced in a study of T cells in Graves' hyperthyroidism and ophthalmopathy. The investigators amplified TCR beta CDR3 regions from RNA transcripts. TCR CDR3 underwent first-round RT-PCR with the HTBI primer set. TCRdb reprocessed the multiplex PCR reads via MiXCR and lists one record per CDR3 protein. The sample lists about 610,000 distinct CDR3 sequences, roughly 15% seen once, with over 3.5% in the top ten. Sequencing was done on a sample of blood. These receptors all stem from a woman in her 40s with Graves' ophthalmopathy.

This clonotype has a count of ten or more. This chain's CDR3 is CASSPQHEVQYF. CDR3 coding DNA: TGTGCCAGCAGCCCGCAACATGAAGTACAGTACTTC. V and J are TRBV12-3 or TRBV12-4 and TRBJ2-4; D uncertain. The CDR3 consists of 12 residues. V dropped 6 bases and J dropped 13 bases, with 16 bases sitting between them.

The rearrangement links TRBV5-1 to TRBJ2-5; D gene unclear. Trimming shortened V by 4 bases and J by 2 bases, and 12 bases separated the two germline ends. The V gene's germline CDR1 is SGHRS and CDR2 YFSETQ. The CDR3 is made up of 14 amino acids. CDR3 nucleotide sequence: TGCGCCAGCAGCCCCGGTTTTTATCAAGAGACCCAGTACTTC. It is translated as CASSPGFYQETQYF.

In this sample, this clonotype turned up many times. The V gene is TRBV27, the J gene TRBJ1-1; no clear D. CDR1 and CDR2 (germline): MNHEY, SMNVEV (reference sequence). The CDR3 spans 15 residues. V lost 0 bases to trimming and J lost 1 base, with 9 bases between them. This CDR3 is CASSLSGWENTEAFF. CDR3 nucleotide sequence: TGTGCCAGCAGTTTATCAGGATGGGAGAACACTGAAGCTTTCTTT.

This clonotype was counted a few times. The J gene is TRBJ1-1, the V gene TRBV12-3 or TRBV12-4, with D unresolved. V shed 6 bases and J shed 5 bases, with 16 bases lying between them. CDR3 length: 14 amino acids. The CDR3 nucleotides read TGTGCCAGCAGAACCGAGGGAGGCTCGACTGAAGCTTTCTTT. It specifies CASRTEGGSTEAFF.

This clonotype was counted many times. The chain couples TRBV12-3 or TRBV12-4 to TRBJ2-5; 8 bases align to TRBD1. CDR3 size: 14 residues. V lost 5 bases and J lost 4; bases outside the gene matches: 6. CDR3 in DNA: TGTGCCAGCAGTCCCAGGACAGGGTCAGAGACCCAGTACTTC. Translation: CASSPRTGSETQYF.

This clonotype was detected ten times or more. The gene calls are TRBV6-4 and TRBJ1-5; TRBD1 agrees at 8 bases. This CDR3 is 18 amino acids long. The J segment lost 4 bases and the V segment lost 5 bases, leaving 16 bases of the junction unmatched. Germline V gene sequence: CDR1 MRHNA, CDR2 SNTAGT. The CDR3 DNA sequence: TGTGCCAGCAGTAGGGGAACCTTCGCAGGGGGCGGGAATCAGCCCCAGCATTTT. Amino acids: CASSRGTFAGGGNQPQHF.

This clonotype was counted ten times or more. A read error may produce the germline difference seen at one junction end. The rearrangement uses TRBV6-1 and TRBJ2-7; TRBD1 is a possible D gene (6 bases). The germline gives CDR1 MNHNS, CDR2 SASEGT. The CDR3 has 14 amino acids. The CDR3 spells CASGPGHPSYEQHF. The CDR3 DNA follows: TGTGCCAGCGGGCCGGGACACCCCTCCTACGAGCAGCACTTC.

Many counts were recorded for this clonotype. The CDR3 region has the DNA TGCAGTGCTACCCAACCCTGGGGTTCCTACGAGCAGTACTTC. Protein: CSATQPWGSYEQYF. This chain connects TRBV20-1 to TRBJ2-7; no reliable D call. The CDR3 spans 14 residues. The germline V gene encodes CDR1 DFQATT and CDR2 SNEGSKA (reference sequence). Trimming removed 4 bases from V and 1 base from J, with 14 bases in between.

The rearrangement joins TRBV15 to TRBJ1-4, with D tentatively TRBD1 (5 bases). This CDR3 spans 17 amino acids. Germline CDR1 and CDR2: LNHNV and YYDKDF (reference sequence). Deletions cut 3 bases from V and 3 bases from J, with 17 bases between. This chain's CDR3 is CATSREGLGLANEKLFF. CDR3 bases: TGTGCCACCAGCAGGGAGGGCTTGGGACTCGCTAATGAAAAACTGTTTTTT.